The next 10 T cell receptor beta chains were all read from a single sample in a study of blood T cell repertoires in COVID-19. Assay used: immunoSEQ multiplex PCR; TCRdb lists only in-frame clones, some missing. The table lists tens of thousands of clones, more than 85% of them singletons. Sequenced sample: peripheral blood. The source of these receptors is a man between 65 and 79 years old with acute or convalescent COVID-19.

The chain carries TRBV7-2 and TRBJ2-7, with D possibly being TRBD2 (7 bases). The CDR3 totals 16 residues. V lost 3 bases, J lost 2 bases, and 17 bases lay in between. CDR1 and CDR2 (germline): SGHTA, FQGNSA. CDR3 bases: TGTGCCAGCAGCTTCAGGGGCGGGAGAGGGACCTACGAGCAGTACTTC. Translated, it gives CASSFRGGRGTYEQYF.

The chain recombines TRBV5-6 with TRBJ2-7, with a weak D call TRBD1 (6 bases). V lost 5 bases to trimming and J lost 9 bases, with 24 bases between them. The CDR3 length is 15 residues. Germline values: CDR1 SGHDT, CDR2 YYEEEE. CDR3 nucleotide sequence: TGTGCCAGCAGTAGCCTAACAGGGAACTACCTAGGGCAGTACTTC. This codes for CASSSLTGNYLGQYF.

By share of the sample, this clone is medium-sized. This chain joins TRBV6-6 and TRBJ1-2; 7 positions agree with TRBD1. Unmatched junction bases numbered 5, after V lost 6 bases and J lost 7 bases. Germline assignment: CDR1 MNHNY and CDR2 SVGAGI (reference sequence). The CDR3 has 12 residues. The CDR3 bases are TGTGCCAGCAGCCAGACAGGGTTTGGCTACACCTTC. It translates to CASSQTGFGYTF.

This rearrangement joins TRBV28 to TRBJ1-5; D possibly corresponds to TRBD1 (6 bases). Germline CDR1 MDHEN, CDR2 SYDVKM. V lost 3 bases, J lost 4 bases, and 13 bases lay in between. The length of the CDR3 is 15 residues. CDR3 in DNA: TGTGCCAGCAGTTTTATTCAGGGGTCAAATCAGCCCCAGCATTTT. This encodes CASSFIQGSNQPQHF.

The V call is TRBV4-1, the J call TRBJ2-7; TRBD2 aligns across 11 bases. Trimming took 3 bases from V and 4 from J; bases not matched to a gene: 8. Germline V gives CDR1 MGHRA, CDR2 YSYEKL. The CDR3 covers 16 residues. The CDR3: CASSQVLAGGLYEQYF. CDR3 coding DNA: TGCGCCAGCAGCCAGGTCTTAGCGGGAGGGCTGTACGAGCAGTACTTC.

This clone was recorded once. The chain uses TRBV4-1 and TRBJ1-2; 11 nucleotides align to TRBD1. Losses at the gene ends were 1 base for V and 5 bases for J; bases not matched to a gene: 12. Looked up from germline, CDR1 is MGHRA and CDR2 is YSYEKL. The CDR3 contains 18 residues. The DNA for the CDR3 is TGCGCCAGCAGCCAAGGCCGGGACAGGGGGAGGTTTGGGTATGGCTACACCTTC. Translating gives CASSQGRDRGRFGYGYTF.

CDR3 sequence: CASRGGMSPGTDTQYF. CDR3 DNA: TGCGCCAGCAGGGGCGGGATGTCGCCTGGCACAGATACGCAGTATTTT. The gene calls are TRBV5-1 and TRBJ2-3, with a tentative D call TRBD2 (6 bases). CDR3 length equals 16 residues. The germline V gene has CDR1 SGHRS and CDR2 YFSETQ. V lost 5 bases and J lost 1, with 17 bases in between.

The chain employs TRBV7-9 and TRBJ2-3; possibly TRBD1 for D (7 bases). The germline V and J ends were trimmed by 5 bases and 6 bases, with 12 bases remaining between them. The CDR3 length is 13 residues. The germline V gene has CDR1 SEHNR and CDR2 FQNEAQ (reference sequence). The CDR3 DNA is TGTGCCAGCAGCCCCTCAGGGGGGGATACGCAGTATTTT. Translation: CASSPSGGDTQYF.

V is TRBV28 and J is TRBJ1-6; maybe TRBD1 (6 bases). Germline CDR1 reads MDHEN; CDR2 reads SYDVKM. CDR3 length: 14 residues. Trimming shortened V by 7 bases and J by 8 bases, and 15 bases separated the two germline ends. The CDR3 nucleotides are TGTGCCAGCACCCGACAGGTCAAAGATTCACCCCTCCACTTT. It yields the protein CASTRQVKDSPLHF.

This clone has a handful of counts. The chain is built from TRBV18 and TRBJ1-2, with a tentative D call TRBD1 (5 bases). Trimming took 0 bases from V and 3 from J, leaving 8 bases between them. CDR1 KGHSH and CDR2 LQKENI come from the germline V gene. This CDR3 is 14 amino acids long. The CDR3 DNA follows: TGTGCCAGCTCACCACCGGGGGGGGACTATGGCTACACCTTC. Amino acid sequence: CASSPPGGDYGYTF.